A single sample gave rise to the 12 T cell receptor beta chains below, sequenced in a study of identical twins. TCRdb called the 5' RACE reads again in MiXCR, with one record for every CDR3 protein. This sample has over 200,000 distinct CDR3 sequences; under 8.5% occur once, and the top ten carry more than 12%. These data were likewise used in another study, on T cells expressing NK-cell markers.

Material for sequencing was CD8+ T cells sorted from blood. These receptors all stem from a woman aged 18-29 years in good health.

This clonotype was observed at least ten times. The rearrangement uses TRBV12-3 or TRBV12-4 and TRBJ2-7, with TRBD2 matching 9 bases. With 3 bases clipped from V and 2 bases from J, the junction kept 2 bases outside the gene matches. The CDR3 runs to 14 residues. CDR3 sequence (DNA): TGTGCCAGCAGTTTTGCGGGGGGGGCCTACGAGCAGTACTTC. Translating it yields CASSFAGGAYEQYF.

The sample holds many counts of this clonotype. The rearrangement uses TRBV7-9 and TRBJ2-3; 11 bases match TRBD2. The length of the CDR3 is 16 residues. CDR1 and CDR2 (germline): SEHNR, FQNEAQ (reference sequence). V dropped 7 bases and J dropped 3; count of bases not matched to a gene: 9. The CDR3: CASTTMTSGETDTQYF. CDR3 in DNA: TGTGCCAGCACCACAATGACTAGCGGGGAGACAGATACGCAGTATTTT. Using reference TRBV7-9 and TRBJ2-3 for the parts outside the CDR3, the full variable domain is DTGVSQNPRHKITKRGQNVTFRCDPISEHNRLYWYRQTLGQGPEFLTYFQNEAQLEKSRLLSDRFSAERPKGSFSTLEIQRTEQGDSAMYLCASTTMTSGETDTQYFGPGTRLTVL.

DNA of the CDR3: TGTGCCAGCAGCGTGGGTTCCAATGAGCAGTTCTTC. Its protein is CASSVGSNEQFF. The chain joins TRBV9 to TRBJ2-1; D unresolved. From germline, CDR1 is SGDLS and CDR2 YYNGEE. Trimming took 2 bases from V and 6 from J, leaving 6 bases between them. This CDR3 has 12 amino acids.

This clonotype was counted many times. This chain joins TRBV3-1 and TRBJ1-1, with D tentatively TRBD1 (6 bases). V lost 4 bases and J 1 base, leaving 19 bases between the germline ends. There are 17 residues in the CDR3. From germline, CDR1 is LGHDT and CDR2 YNNKEL (reference sequence). In DNA, the CDR3 is TGTGCCAGCAGCCCTTTTCTCGGGAGGACAGCGAACACTGAAGCTTTCTTT. Encoded protein: CASSPFLGRTANTEAFF. The full variable domain, rest sourced from reference TRBV3-1 and TRBJ1-1, is DTAVSQTPKYLVTQMGNDKSIKCEQNLGHDTMYWYKQDSKKFLKIMFSYNNKELIINETVPNRFSPKSPDKAHLNLHINSLELGDSAVYFCASSPFLGRTANTEAFFGQGTRLTVV.

This clonotype has ten or more counts. CDR3: CASRDGQETQYF. The CDR3, as DNA: TGTGCCAGCAGGGACGGCCAAGAGACCCAGTACTTC. The rearrangement links TRBV12-3 or TRBV12-4 to TRBJ2-5; D not certain. CDR3 length: 12 amino acids. Between the trimmed V and J ends, which lost 6 bases and 1 base, there was a span of 6 bases.

The CDR3 sequence: CASSLGTSGQQFF. For the CDR3, the DNA is TGTGCCAGCAGCCTAGGGACTAGCGGCCAGCAGTTCTTC. This chain links TRBV11-2 with TRBJ2-1; 11 nucleotides agree with TRBD2. The CDR3 totals 13 residues. Trimming removed 5 bases from V and 11 bases from J; junction bases left unmatched: 5. Germline CDR1 SGHAT, CDR2 FQNNGV.

This clonotype was seen at least ten times. The J gene is TRBJ2-1, the V gene TRBV12-3 or TRBV12-4, with D maybe TRBD2 (6 bases). The CDR3 has 13 amino acids. With 4 bases removed from V and 5 bases from J, the gap between germline ends came to 9 bases. The CDR3 DNA follows: TGTGCCAGCAGTTACGGGAGCGACAATGAGCAGTTCTTC. Its protein product is CASSYGSDNEQFF.

This clonotype has more than one count but fewer than ten. The chain is built from TRBV27 and TRBJ1-2; 8 bases match TRBD1. Germline CDR1 reads MNHEY; CDR2 reads SMNVEV (reference sequence). This CDR3 comprises 14 residues. V gave up 3 bases and J gave up 7 bases; unmatched junction bases: 7. DNA for the CDR3: TGTGCCAGCAGTTTTGGACAGGGAGGGACTGGCTACACCTTC. This gives the protein CASSFGQGGTGYTF.

The chain carries TRBV11-1 and TRBJ2-5, with D tentatively TRBD1 or TRBD2 (6 bases each). The CDR3 contains 16 residues. The germline V and J ends were trimmed by 2 bases and 5 bases, with 18 bases remaining between them. Germline V gene sequence: CDR1 SGHAT, CDR2 FQDESV (reference sequence). The CDR3 region is CASSLRRGGRWETQYF. CDR3 DNA: TGTGCCAGCAGCTTAAGGCGAGGGGGGCGCTGGGAGACCCAGTACTTC.

Many counts were recorded for this clonotype. The junction departs from germline at one end; a sequencing error may be responsible. The chain joins TRBV29-1 to TRBJ1-2; weak D call: TRBD1 (6 bases). CDR3 length equals 10 residues. Germline V gives CDR1 SQVTM, CDR2 ANQGSEA. CDR3 sequence: CSVEGGTIDF. Written as DNA, the CDR3 is TGCAGCGTTGAAGGAGGGACAATTGACTTC.

This clonotype was observed a handful of times. The rearrangement joins TRBV7-6 to TRBJ2-7, with TRBD1 as a possible D gene (5 bases). V gave up 5 bases and J gave up 6 bases, with 11 bases separating them. Germline lookup yields CDR1 SGHVS and CDR2 FNYEAQ. The CDR3 spans 12 residues. CDR3 sequence: CASSEAGFEQYF. CDR3 DNA: TGTGCCAGCAGCGAGGCAGGGTTCGAGCAGTACTTC.

This clonotype has a count of ten or more. The CDR3 here is CASSQDSVPSASYNEQFF. The DNA for the CDR3 is TGCGCCAGCAGCCAAGATAGCGTCCCTAGCGCGTCCTACAATGAGCAGTTCTTC. V gene TRBV4-3 combines with J gene TRBJ2-1; TRBD2 might be the D (6 bases). From germline, CDR1 is LGHNA and CDR2 YSLEER. Trimming took off 0 bases at V and 1 base at J, with 16 bases between the two ends. The CDR3 contains 18 residues.